The rows below give T cell receptor beta chains drawn from one sample of a study of OX40 agonist ivuxolimab in advanced cancers. Clones were read by immunoSEQ multiplex PCR, and TCRdb kept only the in-frame ones, dropping some. Here the sample spans approximately 47,000 clones, around 86% being singletons. Sequencing was performed on CD4+ or CD8+ T cells sorted from blood, taken in a trial of the OX40 agonist ivuxolimab. The receptors stem from an adult with an advanced solid tumor such as melanoma, head and neck, liver or kidney cancer. The CDR3 runs from the conserved cysteine through the conserved F or W. D genes are given only for firm matches. Only part of the rows carry a size: once, few, many, or a class if the clone is expanded.

TRBV5-6	TRBD2	-	TRBJ2-3	CASSPAGGGGRADTQYF	TGTGCCAGCAGCCCCGCCGGTGGCGGGGGGCGGGCAGATACGCAGTATTTT
TRBV2	TRBD2	-	TRBJ2-3	CASSEMGLVRDTQYF	TGTGCCAGCAGTGAAATGGGACTAGTTCGGGATACGCAGTATTTT
TRBV29-1	-	-	TRBJ2-1	CSVEGGEQFF	TGCAGCGTTGAGGGCGGTGAGCAGTTCTTC
TRBV5-1	-	-	TRBJ2-7	CASSSPGHRDGRQYF	TGCGCCAGCAGCTCACCGGGACACCGAGATGGTCGGCAGTACTTC
TRBV30	TRBD1	-	TRBJ2-5	CAWSTIRGDRQETQYF	TGTGCCTGGAGTACCATAAGAGGGGACAGGCAAGAGACCCAGTACTTC
TRBV7-2	TRBD1	-	TRBJ2-3	CASSDRGQGATDTQYF	TGTGCCAGCAGCGACAGGGGCCAGGGAGCGACAGATACGCAGTATTTT
TRBV4-3	-	-	TRBJ1-1	CASSQGRTNTEAFF	TGCGCCAGCAGCCAAGGTAGAACGAACACTGAAGCTTTCTTT
TRBV28	-	-	TRBJ1-1	CASSLSSDWNTEAFF	TGTGCCAGCAGTTTATCGAGTGATTGGAACACTGAAGCTTTCTTT
TRBV27	-	-	TRBJ1-5	CASSFNSNQPQHF	TGTGCCAGCAGTTTTAATAGCAATCAGCCCCAGCATTTT
TRBV6-5	-	-	TRBJ2-2	CAAWGPNTGELFF	TGTGCGGCCTGGGGCCCGAACACCGGGGAGCTGTTTTTT
TRBV11-3	TRBD1	-	TRBJ2-7	CASSPGQGEQYF	TGTGCCAGCAGCCCTGGACAGGGGGAGCAGTACTTC
TRBV4-3	-	-	TRBJ1-1	CASSQGKGGTAAFF	TGCGCCAGCAGCCAAGGAAAGGGTGGGACGGCGGCTTTCTTT
TRBV11-1	-	-	TRBJ2-3	CASSARAADTQYF	TGTGCCAGCAGTGCCCGGGCGGCAGATACGCAGTATTTT
TRBV7-8	TRBD2	-	TRBJ2-7	CASSLRTSGTYEQYF	TGTGCCAGCAGCCTCAGGACTAGCGGTACCTACGAGCAGTACTTC
TRBV10-3	-	-	TRBJ2-7	CAISDSTVYEQYF	TGTGCCATCAGTGACAGTACGGTCTACGAGCAGTACTTC
TRBV18	-	-	TRBJ1-2	CASSESQRYGYTF	TGTGCCAGCTCAGAGTCACAACGCTATGGCTACACCTTC
TRBV7-9	-	-	TRBJ2-7	CASSPYRVWGEQYF	TGTGCCAGCAGCCCCTACAGGGTATGGGGGGAGCAGTACTTC
TRBV15	TRBD1	-	TRBJ1-5	CATSRKWSPGGYQPQHF	TGTGCCACCAGCAGAAAGTGGTCGCCAGGGGGCTATCAGCCCCAGCATTTT
TRBV11-3	-	-	TRBJ1-2	CASSSSGYGYTF	TGTGCCAGCAGCTCCAGCGGGTACGGCTACACCTTC
TRBV7-2	-	-	TRBJ2-5	CASSLESQGYF	TGTGCCAGCAGCTTAGAGAGCCAGGGGTACTTC
TRBV7-9	-	few	TRBJ2-7	CASSQTSSYEQYF	TGTGCCAGCAGCCAGACATCATCCTACGAGCAGTACTTC
TRBV5-4	TRBD2	few	TRBJ2-7	CASSVTSGGAYEQYF	TGTGCCAGCAGCGTAACTAGCGGGGGGGCCTACGAGCAGTACTTC
TRBV7-2	TRBD1	-	TRBJ2-2	CASSLGQFTGELFF	TGTGCCAGCAGCTTGGGACAGTTCACCGGGGAGCTGTTTTTT
TRBV6-6	-	-	TRBJ2-3	CASTITGYTDTQYF	TGTGCCAGCACCATTACGGGGTACACAGATACGCAGTATTTT
TRBV7-6	-	few	TRBJ2-1	CASSLAGLYSSEQFF	TGTGCCAGCAGCTTAGCAGGCCTTTATTCGTCTGAGCAGTTCTTC
TRBV11-3	TRBD1	-	TRBJ1-2	CASSSDRGFYGYTF	TGTGCCAGCAGCTCGGACAGGGGCTTCTATGGCTACACCTTC
TRBV4-3	-	few	TRBJ1-3	CASSQEGYGNTIYF	TGCGCCAGCAGCCAAGAGGGGTATGGAAACACCATATATTTT
TRBV21-1	-	once	TRBJ2-1	CASSIFRDRFYNEQFF	TGTGCCAGCAGCATATTCCGGGACAGGTTTTACAATGAGCAGTTCTTC
TRBV19	TRBD1	-	TRBJ2-7	CASSRDSKSLYEQYF	TGTGCCAGTAGTAGGGACAGTAAAAGCTTATACGAGCAGTACTTC
TRBV6-6	-	-	TRBJ1-1	CASSSDRMLTEAFF	TGTGCCAGCTCTTCCGACAGGATGCTCACTGAAGCTTTCTTT
TRBV2	TRBD2	-	TRBJ2-4	CASRTSGIWAKNIQYF	TGTGCCAGCCGCACTAGCGGGATATGGGCCAAAAACATTCAGTACTTC
TRBV11-2	TRBD2	-	TRBJ2-7	CASSGTTYEQYF	TGTGCCAGCAGTGGGACTACCTACGAGCAGTACTTC
TRBV30	-	-	TRBJ1-4	CAWSGNLEKLFF	TGTGCCTGGAGTGGGAATTTAGAAAAACTGTTTTTT
TRBV5-1	-	-	TRBJ2-5	CASSFSETQYF	TGCGCCAGCAGCTTCAGCGAGACCCAGTACTTC
TRBV5-4	-	-	TRBJ2-5	CASAPRGGETQYF	TGTGCCAGCGCCCCCAGGGGGGGAGAGACCCAGTACTTC
TRBV10-1	TRBD1	-	TRBJ2-2	CASRAGGGTGELFF	TGCGCCAGCAGAGCAGGGGGCGGAACCGGGGAGCTGTTTTTT
TRBV18	-	once	TRBJ2-7	CASSPGSASIYEQYF	TGTGCCAGCTCACCGGGGAGCGCGTCAATCTACGAGCAGTACTTC
TRBV7-2	TRBD2	once	TRBJ2-4	CASSPSGSPGLAKNIQYF	TGTGCCAGCAGCCCTAGCGGGAGTCCCGGATTAGCCAAAAACATTCAGTACTTC
TRBV14	-	-	TRBJ2-2	CASSRQNTGELFF	TGTGCCAGCAGCCGACAGAACACCGGGGAGCTGTTTTTT
TRBV4-2	-	once	TRBJ2-1	CASSQDYRGPNQVNEQFF	TGTGCCAGCAGCCAAGATTATCGGGGCCCGAACCAGGTCAATGAGCAGTTCTTC
TRBV30	-	-	TRBJ1-1	CAWSRDTLEAFF	TGTGCCTGGAGTCGGGACACCTTAGAAGCTTTCTTT
TRBV5-1	-	-	TRBJ2-5	CASIPDPGTGAETQYF	TGCGCCAGCATCCCCGACCCGGGGACTGGGGCGGAGACCCAGTACTTC
TRBV11-2	-	-	TRBJ2-1	CASSLDWSYNEQFF	TGTGCCAGCAGCTTAGATTGGTCCTACAATGAGCAGTTCTTC
TRBV10-3	TRBD1	-	TRBJ2-1	CAIGTAPHTEQFF	TGTGCCATCGGGACAGCCCCCCACACTGAGCAGTTCTTC
TRBV19	TRBD1	few	TRBJ1-1	CASRVQGRNTEAFF	TGTGCCAGTAGGGTACAGGGGAGGAACACTGAAGCTTTCTTT
TRBV19	TRBD1	once	TRBJ1-6	CASRGSGTDNSPLHF	TGTGCCAGTAGGGGCTCCGGGACAGATAATTCACCCCTCCACTTT
TRBV6-6	TRBD2	few	TRBJ2-7	CASTPGGGKNFYEQYF	TGTGCCAGCACCCCGGGGGGAGGGAAGAATTTCTACGAGCAGTACTTC
TRBV10-3	-	-	TRBJ2-7	CATSTEGGYEQYF	TGTGCCACTTCGACAGAGGGTGGGTACGAGCAGTACTTC